This TCR beta chain was identified during a study of cytomegalovirus exposure and HLA in healthy donors. Study details: There were several hundred genotyped donors. Of these, roughly 86% fell in the genetic ancestry cluster associated with self-reported Caucasian donors.

60 Vbeta and 13 Jbeta primers were used in PCR. As handled by the study authors: In a later analysis, the count reached roughly 80 million unique TCR beta chains, with 10 million to 11 million shared. Using immunoSEQ multiplex PCR, the repertoire was profiled, and TCRdb retains in-frame clones only, with some absent. The DNA was the basis for D and trimming; V, J and clone size are from that table. This sample has about 160,000 clones, with about 71% found just once. The CDR3 covers 14 residues. Germline CDR1 reads MNHEY; CDR2 reads SVGAGI. With V trimmed by 4 bases and J by 5 bases, 3 bases remained unmatched.

The clonotype comes from a woman between 25 and 40 years old in good health and CMV-seronegative. The sequenced material came from PBMCs. This chain links TRBV6-5 with TRBJ1-2; 11 nucleotides agree with TRBD1. CDR3 sequence reads: CASSLGTGGYGYTF. DNA for the CDR3: TGTGCCAGCAGTTTGGGGACAGGGGGATATGGCTACACCTTC.